Given below is one T cell receptor (beta chain) in context. Its antigen remains unidentified. The sample comes from a study of T cell responses to AZD1222 COVID-19 vaccine. V was pared by 4 bases and J by 13 bases, with 2 bases of the junction left unmatched. CDR1 is KGHDR and CDR2 is SFDVKD in the germline V gene. The CDR3 covers 12 residues. Findings of the study overall: White British donors predominated, females outnumbered males, and clonal diversity was possibly underestimated. Repertoire sampling occurred only after the peak T cell response. Once two AZD1222 doses were given, Spike-specific TCR breadth and depth went up.

Assay used: immunoSEQ multiplex PCR; TCRdb lists only in-frame clones, some missing. The data contain about 150,000 clones, over 70% of them singletons. V and J are TRBV24-1 and TRBJ1-4; 10 bases agree with TRBD1. The specimen comprised peripheral blood, sampled 28 days after the second AZD1222 dose. The TCR was taken from an adult who received the AZD1222 COVID-19 vaccine. CDR3 DNA: TGTGCCACCAGTGAGCGGACAGGGGGACTGTTTTTT. Protein product: CATSERTGGLFF.